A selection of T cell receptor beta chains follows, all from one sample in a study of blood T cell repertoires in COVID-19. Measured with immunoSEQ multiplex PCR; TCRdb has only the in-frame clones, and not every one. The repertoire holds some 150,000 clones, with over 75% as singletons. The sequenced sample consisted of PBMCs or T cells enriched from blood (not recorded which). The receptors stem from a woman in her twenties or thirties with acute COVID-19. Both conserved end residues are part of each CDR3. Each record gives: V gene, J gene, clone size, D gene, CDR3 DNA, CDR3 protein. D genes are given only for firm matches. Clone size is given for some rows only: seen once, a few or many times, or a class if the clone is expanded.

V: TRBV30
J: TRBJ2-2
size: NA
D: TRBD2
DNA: TGTGCCTGGGGGACTAGCGGGACGTCTGGGGAGCTGTTTTTT
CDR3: CAWGTSGTSGELFF

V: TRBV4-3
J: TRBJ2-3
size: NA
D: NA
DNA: TGCGCCAGCAGCCAAAGGACGATTGACAGACCGAGCACAGATACGCAGTATTTT
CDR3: CASSQRTIDRPSTDTQYF

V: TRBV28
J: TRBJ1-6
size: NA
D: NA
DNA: TGTGCCAGCAGCCAAAGTCGACGGGGTAATTCACCCCTCCACTTT
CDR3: CASSQSRRGNSPLHF

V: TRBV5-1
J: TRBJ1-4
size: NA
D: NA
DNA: TGCGCCAGCAGCGCGCAGGCGCCAACTAATGAAAAACTGTTTTTT
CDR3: CASSAQAPTNEKLFF

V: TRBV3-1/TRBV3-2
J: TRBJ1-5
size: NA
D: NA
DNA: TGTGCCAGCAGCCCCGGGAGCAATCAGCCCCAGCATTTT
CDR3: CASSPGSNQPQHF

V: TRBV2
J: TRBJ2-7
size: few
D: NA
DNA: TGTGCCAGCAGTGAAATCGCTTCTCCTGAGGCCTACGAGCAGTACTTC
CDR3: CASSEIASPEAYEQYF

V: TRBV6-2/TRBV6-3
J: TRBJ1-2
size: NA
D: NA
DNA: TGTGCCAGCAGTTCCCGGGATCCTGGCTACACCTTC
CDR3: CASSSRDPGYTF

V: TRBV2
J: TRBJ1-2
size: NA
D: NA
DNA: TGTGCCAGCAGAGCCCCGGAGCCTAACTATGGCTACACCTTC
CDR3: CASRAPEPNYGYTF

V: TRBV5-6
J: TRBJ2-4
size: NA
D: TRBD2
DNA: TGTGCCAGCAGCTTGCAGCGGGAGGCCATTCAGTACTTC
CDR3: CASSLQREAIQYF

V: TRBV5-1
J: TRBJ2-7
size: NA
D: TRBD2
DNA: TGCGCCAGCAGCCCGAGAGCGCTAGCGGCCTCCTACAAGCAGTACTTC
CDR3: CASSPRALAASYKQYF

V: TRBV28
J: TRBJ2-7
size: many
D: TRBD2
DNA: TGTGCCAGCAGCTCACCGAGGCCTAGCGGGGGTAATTCCCCCTACGAGCAGTACTTC
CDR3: CASSSPRPSGGNSPYEQYF

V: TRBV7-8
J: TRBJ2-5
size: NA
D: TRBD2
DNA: TGTGCCAGCAGGGACAGACTAGCGGGAGGGGGCGAGACCCAGTACTTC
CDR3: CASRDRLAGGGETQYF

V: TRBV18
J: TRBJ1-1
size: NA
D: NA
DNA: TGTGCCAGCTCACCGACGCAGGGTACCGGCACTGAAGCTTTCTTT
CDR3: CASSPTQGTGTEAFF

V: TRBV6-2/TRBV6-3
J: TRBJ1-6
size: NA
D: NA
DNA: TGTGCCAGCAGTTACCCACAGGGCTCACCCCTCCACTTT
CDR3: CASSYPQGSPLHF

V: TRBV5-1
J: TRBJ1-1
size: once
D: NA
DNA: TGCGCCAGCAGCCCAGGGATGGGCACTGAAGCTTTCTTT
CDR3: CASSPGMGTEAFF

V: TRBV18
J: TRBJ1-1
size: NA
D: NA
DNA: TGTGCCAGCTCACCCCCACAGAACACTGAAGCTTTCTTT
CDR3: CASSPPQNTEAFF

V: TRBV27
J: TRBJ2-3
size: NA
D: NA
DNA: TGTGCCAGCAGTTTATGGCTGTCAGATACGCAGTATTTT
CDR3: CASSLWLSDTQYF

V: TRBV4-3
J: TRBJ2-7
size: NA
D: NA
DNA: TGCGCCAGCAGCCAAGACGGGAGCTACGAGCAGTACTTC
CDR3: CASSQDGSYEQYF

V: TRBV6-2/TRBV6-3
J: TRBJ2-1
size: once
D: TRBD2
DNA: TGTGCCAGCAGTGTTGGACTAGCCCAAAACAATGAGCAGTTCTTC
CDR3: CASSVGLAQNNEQFF

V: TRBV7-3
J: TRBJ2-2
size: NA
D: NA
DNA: TGTGCCAGCAGCATAACTAGTAACACCGGGGAGCTGTTTTTT
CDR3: CASSITSNTGELFF

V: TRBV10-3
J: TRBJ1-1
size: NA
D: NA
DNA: TGTGCCATCACCGACAGTCCGGGGGGAAGGTCTGAAGCTTTCTTT
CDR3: CAITDSPGGRSEAFF